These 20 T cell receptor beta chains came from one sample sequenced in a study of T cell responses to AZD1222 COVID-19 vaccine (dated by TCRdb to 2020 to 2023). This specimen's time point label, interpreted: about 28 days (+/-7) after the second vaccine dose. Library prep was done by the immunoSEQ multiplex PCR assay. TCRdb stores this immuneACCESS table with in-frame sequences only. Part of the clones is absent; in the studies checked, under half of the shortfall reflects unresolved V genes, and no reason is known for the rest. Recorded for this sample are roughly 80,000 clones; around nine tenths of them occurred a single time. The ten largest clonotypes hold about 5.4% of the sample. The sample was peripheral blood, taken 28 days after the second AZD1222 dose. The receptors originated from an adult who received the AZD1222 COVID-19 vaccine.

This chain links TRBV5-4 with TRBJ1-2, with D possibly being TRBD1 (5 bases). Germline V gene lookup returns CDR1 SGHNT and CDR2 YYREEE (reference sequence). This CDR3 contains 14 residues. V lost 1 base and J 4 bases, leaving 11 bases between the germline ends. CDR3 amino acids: CASSLQRGGYGYTF. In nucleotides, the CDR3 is TGTGCCAGCAGCTTGCAAAGGGGCGGCTATGGCTACACCTTC.

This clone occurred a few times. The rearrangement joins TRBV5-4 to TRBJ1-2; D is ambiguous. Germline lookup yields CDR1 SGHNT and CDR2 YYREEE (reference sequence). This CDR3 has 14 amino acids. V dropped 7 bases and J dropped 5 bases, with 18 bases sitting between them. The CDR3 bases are TGTGCCAGCCGCCCCCGTGATTCGGGGTATGGCTACACCTTC. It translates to CASRPRDSGYGYTF.

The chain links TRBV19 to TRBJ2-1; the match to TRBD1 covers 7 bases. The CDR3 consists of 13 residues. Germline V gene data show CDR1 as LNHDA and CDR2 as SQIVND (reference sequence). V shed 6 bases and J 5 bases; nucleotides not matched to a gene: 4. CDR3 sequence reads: CASRRQGNNEQFF. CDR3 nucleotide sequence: TGTGCCAGTAGGCGACAGGGAAACAATGAGCAGTTCTTC.

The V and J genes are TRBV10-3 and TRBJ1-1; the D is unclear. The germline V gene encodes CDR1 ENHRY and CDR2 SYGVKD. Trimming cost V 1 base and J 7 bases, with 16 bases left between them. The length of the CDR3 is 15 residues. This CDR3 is CAISEWAPIGSEAFF. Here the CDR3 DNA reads TGTGCCATCAGTGAGTGGGCTCCGATCGGGAGTGAAGCTTTCTTT.

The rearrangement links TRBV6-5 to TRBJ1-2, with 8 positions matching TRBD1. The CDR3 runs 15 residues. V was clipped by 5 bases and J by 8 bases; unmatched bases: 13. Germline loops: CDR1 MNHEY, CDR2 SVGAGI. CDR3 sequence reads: CASSRGQGLPTGYTF. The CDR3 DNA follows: TGTGCCAGCAGTCGAGGACAGGGTTTACCTACCGGCTACACCTTC.

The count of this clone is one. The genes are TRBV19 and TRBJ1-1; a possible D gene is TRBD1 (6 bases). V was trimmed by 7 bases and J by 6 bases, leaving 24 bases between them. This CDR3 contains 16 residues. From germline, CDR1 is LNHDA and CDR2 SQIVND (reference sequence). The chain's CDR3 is CASMGWEGEEFAEAFF. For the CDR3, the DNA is TGTGCCAGTATGGGGTGGGAGGGGGAGGAGTTTGCTGAAGCTTTCTTT.

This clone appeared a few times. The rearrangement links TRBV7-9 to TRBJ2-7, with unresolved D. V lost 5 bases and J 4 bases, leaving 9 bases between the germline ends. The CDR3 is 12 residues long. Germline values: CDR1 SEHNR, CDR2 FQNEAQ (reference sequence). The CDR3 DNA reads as TGTGCCAGCAGCCCGCTTGGGTACGAGCAGTACTTC. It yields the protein CASSPLGYEQYF. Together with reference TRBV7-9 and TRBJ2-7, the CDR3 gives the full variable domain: DTGVSQNPRHKITKRGQNVTFRCDPISEHNRLYWYRQTLGQGPEFLTYFQNEAQLEKSRLLSDRFSAERPKGSFSTLEIQRTEQGDSAMYLCASSPLGYEQYFGPGTRLTVT.

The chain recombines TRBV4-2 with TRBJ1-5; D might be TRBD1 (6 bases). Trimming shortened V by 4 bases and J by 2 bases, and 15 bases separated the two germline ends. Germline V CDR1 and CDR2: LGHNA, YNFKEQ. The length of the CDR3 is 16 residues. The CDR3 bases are TGTGCCAGCAGCCTCCGGGACAAGCTAGGCAATCAGCCCCAGCATTTT. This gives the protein CASSLRDKLGNQPQHF.

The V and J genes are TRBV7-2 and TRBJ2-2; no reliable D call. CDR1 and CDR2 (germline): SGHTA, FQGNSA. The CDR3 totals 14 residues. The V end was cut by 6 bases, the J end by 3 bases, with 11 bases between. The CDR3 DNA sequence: TGTGCCAGCAGGCGACGGTTGCACACCGGGGAGCTGTTTTTT. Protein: CASRRRLHTGELFF.

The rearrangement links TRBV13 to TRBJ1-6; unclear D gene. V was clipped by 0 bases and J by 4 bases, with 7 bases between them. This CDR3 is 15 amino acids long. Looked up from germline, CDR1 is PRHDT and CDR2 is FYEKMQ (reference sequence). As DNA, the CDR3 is TGTGCCAGCAGCTTAGGCGGTGGATATAATTCACCCCTCCACTTT. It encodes CASSLGGGYNSPLHF.

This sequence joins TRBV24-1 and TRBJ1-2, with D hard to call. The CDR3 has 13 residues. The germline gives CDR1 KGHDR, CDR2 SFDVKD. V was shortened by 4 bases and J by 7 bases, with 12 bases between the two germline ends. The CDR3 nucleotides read TGTGCCACCAGTGACTGGCCTAGTAGTGGCTACACCTTC. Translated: CATSDWPSSGYTF.

The CDR3 nucleotides read TGTGCCAGTAGTATCACAAGCTCTGGAAACACCATATATTTT. This sequence encodes CASSITSSGNTIYF. The chain carries TRBV19 and TRBJ1-3; D ambiguous. V was trimmed by 3 bases and J by 0 bases, leaving 6 bases between them. CDR1 and CDR2 from the germline V gene are LNHDA and SQIVND (reference sequence). The CDR3 spans 14 residues.

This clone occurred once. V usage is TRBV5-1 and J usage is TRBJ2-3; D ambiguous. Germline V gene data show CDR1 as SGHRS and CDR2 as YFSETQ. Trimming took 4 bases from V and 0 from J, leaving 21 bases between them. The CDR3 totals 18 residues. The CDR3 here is CASSPPNQLLSSTDTQYF. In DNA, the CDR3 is TGCGCCAGCAGCCCGCCTAATCAACTCCTTTCTAGCACAGATACGCAGTATTTT. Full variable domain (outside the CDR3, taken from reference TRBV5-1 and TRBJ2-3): KAGVTQTPRYLIKTRGQQVTLSCSPISGHRSVSWYQQTPGQGLQFLFEYFSETQRNKGNFPGRFSGRQFSNSRSEMNVSTLELGDSALYLCASSPPNQLLSSTDTQYFGPGTRLTVL.

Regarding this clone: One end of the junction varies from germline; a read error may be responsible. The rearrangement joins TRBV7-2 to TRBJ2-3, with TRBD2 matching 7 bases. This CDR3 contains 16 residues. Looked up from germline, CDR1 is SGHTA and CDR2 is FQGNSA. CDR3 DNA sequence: TGTGCCAGCAGCTTAGGGACTAGATCAAGCATAGATACGCAGTATTTT. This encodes CASSLGTRSSIDTQYF.

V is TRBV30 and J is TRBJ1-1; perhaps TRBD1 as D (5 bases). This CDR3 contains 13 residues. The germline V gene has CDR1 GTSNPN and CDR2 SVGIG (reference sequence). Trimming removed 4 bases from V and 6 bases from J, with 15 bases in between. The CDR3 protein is CAWKGARVAEAFF. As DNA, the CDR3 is TGTGCCTGGAAAGGAGCCAGGGTGGCTGAAGCTTTCTTT.

For the CDR3, the DNA is TGTGCCAGCAGCGAGGGGAGCAATCAGCCCCAGCATTTT. It yields the protein CASSEGSNQPQHF. V usage is TRBV9 and J usage is TRBJ1-5; D perhaps matches TRBD1 (5 bases). Trimming took 3 bases from V and 1 from J, leaving 5 bases between them. This CDR3 has 13 residues. Germline CDR1 reads SGDLS; CDR2 reads YYNGEE.

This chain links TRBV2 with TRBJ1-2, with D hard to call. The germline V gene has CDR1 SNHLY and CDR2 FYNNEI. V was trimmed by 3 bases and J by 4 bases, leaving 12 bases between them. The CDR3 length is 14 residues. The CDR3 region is CASSEWAGIYGYTF. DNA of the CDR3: TGTGCCAGCAGTGAGTGGGCAGGAATCTATGGCTACACCTTC.

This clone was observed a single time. The CDR3 DNA sequence: TGTGCCACCAGTGATCCCCGGGACAGGGGGCTTGGCACAGATACGCAGTATTTT. Its translation: CATSDPRDRGLGTDTQYF. The V call is TRBV24-1, the J call TRBJ2-3, with 12 positions matching TRBD1. From germline, CDR1 is KGHDR and CDR2 SFDVKD. With 3 bases clipped from V and 1 base from J, the junction kept 7 bases outside the gene matches. This CDR3 is built from 18 residues.

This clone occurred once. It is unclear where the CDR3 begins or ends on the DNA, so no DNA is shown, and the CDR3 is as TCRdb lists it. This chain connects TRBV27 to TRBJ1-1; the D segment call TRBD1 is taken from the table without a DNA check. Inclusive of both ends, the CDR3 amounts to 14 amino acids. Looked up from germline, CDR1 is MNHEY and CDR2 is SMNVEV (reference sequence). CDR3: CASKVGFGTAETFF.

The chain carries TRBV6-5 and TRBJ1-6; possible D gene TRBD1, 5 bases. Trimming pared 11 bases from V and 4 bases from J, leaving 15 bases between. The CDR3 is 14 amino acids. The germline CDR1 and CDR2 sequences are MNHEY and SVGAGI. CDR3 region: CAAAGLGYNSPLHF. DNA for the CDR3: TGTGCCGCAGCGGGGCTCGGATATAATTCACCCCTCCACTTT.